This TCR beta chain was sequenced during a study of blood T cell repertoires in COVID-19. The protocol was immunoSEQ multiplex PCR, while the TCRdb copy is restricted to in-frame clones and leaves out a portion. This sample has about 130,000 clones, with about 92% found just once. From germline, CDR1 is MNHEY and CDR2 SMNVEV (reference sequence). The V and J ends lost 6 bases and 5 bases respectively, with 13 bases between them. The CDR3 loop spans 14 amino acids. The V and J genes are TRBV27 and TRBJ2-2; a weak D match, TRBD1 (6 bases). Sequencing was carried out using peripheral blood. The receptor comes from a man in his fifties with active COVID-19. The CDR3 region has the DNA TGTGCCAGCAGAATACAGGGTTTTACCGGGGAGCTGTTTTTT. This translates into CASRIQGFTGELFF.